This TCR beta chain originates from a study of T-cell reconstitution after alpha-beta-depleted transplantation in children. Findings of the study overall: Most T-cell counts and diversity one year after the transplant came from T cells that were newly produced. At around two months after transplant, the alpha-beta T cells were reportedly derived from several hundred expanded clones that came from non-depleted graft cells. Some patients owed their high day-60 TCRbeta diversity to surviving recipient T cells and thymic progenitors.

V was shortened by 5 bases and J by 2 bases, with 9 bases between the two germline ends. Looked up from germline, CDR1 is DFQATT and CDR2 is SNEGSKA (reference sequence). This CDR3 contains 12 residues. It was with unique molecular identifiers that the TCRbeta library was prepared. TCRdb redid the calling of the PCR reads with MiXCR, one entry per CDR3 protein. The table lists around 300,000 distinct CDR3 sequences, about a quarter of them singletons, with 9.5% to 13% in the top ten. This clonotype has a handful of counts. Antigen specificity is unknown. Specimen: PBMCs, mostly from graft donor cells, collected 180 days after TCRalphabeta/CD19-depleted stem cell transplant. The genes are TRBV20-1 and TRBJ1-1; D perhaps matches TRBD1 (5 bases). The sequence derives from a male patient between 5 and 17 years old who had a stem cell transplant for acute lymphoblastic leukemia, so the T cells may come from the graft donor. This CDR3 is CSAPDRNTEAFF. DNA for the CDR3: TGCAGTGCTCCAGACAGAAACACTGAAGCTTTCTTT.